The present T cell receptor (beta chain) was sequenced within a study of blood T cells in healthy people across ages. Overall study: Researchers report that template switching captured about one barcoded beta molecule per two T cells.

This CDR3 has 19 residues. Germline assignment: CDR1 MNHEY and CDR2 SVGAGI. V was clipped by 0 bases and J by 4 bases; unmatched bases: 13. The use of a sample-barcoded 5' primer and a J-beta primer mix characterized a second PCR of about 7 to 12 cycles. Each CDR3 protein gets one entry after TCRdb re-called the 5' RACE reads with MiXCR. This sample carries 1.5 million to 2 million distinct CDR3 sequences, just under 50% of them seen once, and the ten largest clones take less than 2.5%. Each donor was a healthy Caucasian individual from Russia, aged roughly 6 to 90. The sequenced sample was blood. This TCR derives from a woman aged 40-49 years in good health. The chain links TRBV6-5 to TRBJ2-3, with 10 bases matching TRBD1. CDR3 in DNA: TGTGCCAGCAGTTACTCCATAGACAGGGGGCGTTCGTTCTCAGATACGCAGTATTTT. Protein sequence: CASSYSIDRGRSFSDTQYF.